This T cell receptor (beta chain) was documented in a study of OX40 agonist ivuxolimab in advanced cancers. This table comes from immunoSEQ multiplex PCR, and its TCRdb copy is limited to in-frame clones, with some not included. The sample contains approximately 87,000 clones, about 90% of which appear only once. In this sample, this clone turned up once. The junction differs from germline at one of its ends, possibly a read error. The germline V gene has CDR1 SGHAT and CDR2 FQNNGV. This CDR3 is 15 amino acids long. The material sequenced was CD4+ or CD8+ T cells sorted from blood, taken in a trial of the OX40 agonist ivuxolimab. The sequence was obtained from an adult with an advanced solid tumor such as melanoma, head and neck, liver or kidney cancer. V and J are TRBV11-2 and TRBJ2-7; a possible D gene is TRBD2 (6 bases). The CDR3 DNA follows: TGCGCCAGCAGCCAAGATGCCGGGAGTAACTACGAGCAGTACTTC. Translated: CASSQDAGSNYEQYF.